This paragraph covers one T cell receptor beta chain sequence. As processed by the authors: From reference gene primer amplification, estimates of nucleated cell counts were derived. Produced via immunoSEQ multiplex PCR; TCRdb's table is partial and in-frame only. For V, J and clone size, that table is used; D and trimming come from the DNA. The data hold approximately 240,000 clones, with approximately 90% observed a single time. The data stem from a study of blood T cell repertoires in COVID-19. About the research overall: The cDNA or gDNA used as material had been derived from T cells, B-cell-depleted T cells, or PBMCs.

Sequenced material: peripheral blood. The clonotype originates from a woman aged 18-30 years who had recovered from COVID-19.

The CDR3 here is CASSPREGSGELFF. The CDR3 nucleotides are TGTGCCAGCAGCCCGCGCGAGGGATCCGGGGAGCTGTTTTTT. The V and J genes are TRBV7-2 and TRBJ2-2; tentatively, D is TRBD2 (5 bases). CDR3 size: 14 residues. Germline values: CDR1 SGHTA, CDR2 FQGNSA. V gave up 5 bases and J gave up 6 bases, with 13 bases separating them.